This record covers a single T cell receptor beta chain. Original data processing: Amplification of reference gene primers provided the estimated nucleated cell counts. This table comes from immunoSEQ multiplex PCR, and its TCRdb copy is limited to in-frame clones, with some not included. V and J calls and clone size are those listed in that table; D and trimming were worked out from the DNA. The sample consists of roughly 130,000 clones, about four fifths of them appearing once. The CDR3 contains 12 residues. With 3 bases removed from V and 4 bases from J, the gap between germline ends came to 6 bases. The V gene's germline CDR1 is SGHTA and CDR2 FQGNSA. This specimen belongs to a study of blood T cell repertoires in COVID-19. Study as a whole: Sites in the United States, Italy and Spain provided acute and convalescent COVID-19 samples.

The specimen sequenced was peripheral blood. The clonotype originates from a man aged 80 or over with acute or convalescent COVID-19. The rearrangement uses TRBV7-2 and TRBJ2-5; D call uncertain. The CDR3 nucleotides read TGTGCCAGCAGCTTCCCGGGAGAGACCCAGTACTTC. Translating it yields CASSFPGETQYF.